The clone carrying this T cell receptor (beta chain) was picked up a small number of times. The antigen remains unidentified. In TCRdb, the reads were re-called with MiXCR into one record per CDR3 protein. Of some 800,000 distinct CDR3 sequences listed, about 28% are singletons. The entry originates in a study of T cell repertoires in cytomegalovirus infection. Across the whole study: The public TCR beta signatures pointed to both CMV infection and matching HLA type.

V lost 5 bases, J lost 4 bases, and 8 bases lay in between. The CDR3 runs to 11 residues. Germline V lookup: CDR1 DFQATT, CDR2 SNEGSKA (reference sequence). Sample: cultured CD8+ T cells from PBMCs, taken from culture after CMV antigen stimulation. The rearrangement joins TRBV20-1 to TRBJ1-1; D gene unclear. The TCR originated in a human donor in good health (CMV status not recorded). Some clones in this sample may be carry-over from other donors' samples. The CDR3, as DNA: TGCAGTGCTCCTTTGATCACTGAAGCTTTCTTT. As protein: CSAPLITEAFF.